A selection of T cell receptor beta chains follows, all from one sample in a study of blood T cell repertoires in COVID-19. Only in-frame clones appear in the TCRdb table, and some are missing; sequencing was by immunoSEQ multiplex PCR. The sample shows roughly 100,000 clones, 80% of them seen only once. The source material was peripheral blood. The receptor source for this set is a human donor in a cohort sampled during active COVID-19. Each CDR3 is given with its conserved first and last residue. D genes are given only for firm matches. Size is omitted from some rows. Given values are once, few, many or a class for expanded clones.

clone_size	d_call	j_call	v_call	cdr3_aa	cdr3_nt
-	-	TRBJ1-3	TRBV11-2	CASSSQAGRGNTIYF	TGTGCCAGCAGCTCACAGGCTGGACGTGGGAACACCATATATTTT
-	TRBD2	TRBJ2-3	TRBV7-2	CASSRSGSSGSRPDTQYF	TGTGCCAGCAGCCGTTCGGGTTCTAGCGGGAGTAGGCCGGATACGCAGTATTTT
-	TRBD1	TRBJ2-5	TRBV19	CASSRQGARETQYF	TGTGCCAGTAGTAGACAGGGGGCGAGGGAGACCCAGTACTTC
once	TRBD1	TRBJ2-6	TRBV6-4	CASSVQGAGANVLTF	TGTGCCAGCAGTGTACAGGGGGCTGGGGCCAACGTCCTGACTTTC
-	-	TRBJ1-2	TRBV5-4	CASSLERQRYTF	TGTGCCAGCAGCTTGGAGCGGCAGCGCTACACCTTC
-	-	TRBJ1-4	TRBV7-6	CASSTPPAPSLFF	TGTGCCAGCAGCACTCCACCCGCTCCCTCGCTGTTTTTT
-	TRBD1	TRBJ1-2	TRBV28	CASSPWTGDYGYTF	TGTGCCAGCAGTCCGTGGACAGGAGACTATGGCTACACCTTC
-	-	TRBJ1-2	TRBV11-2	CASSFSGERGGYTF	TGTGCCAGCAGCTTTTCAGGGGAACGAGGTGGCTACACCTTC
-	-	TRBJ1-5	TRBV7-9	CAVTPEGGGNQPQHF	TGTGCCGTAACTCCGGAAGGGGGGGGCAATCAGCCCCAGCATTTT
-	-	TRBJ2-7	TRBV11-2	CASSIRAGLYEQYF	TGTGCCAGCAGCATCCGGGCAGGGCTCTACGAGCAGTACTTC
-	TRBD1	TRBJ1-1	TRBV18	CASSPPQGVNTEAFF	TGTGCCAGCTCACCACCCCAGGGGGTGAACACTGAAGCTTTCTTT
-	TRBD1	TRBJ1-1	TRBV29-1	CSVKTDRFNTEAFF	TGCAGCGTGAAGACGGACAGGTTTAACACTGAAGCTTTCTTT
-	-	TRBJ1-2	TRBV5-1	CASSIPQVGYGYTF	TGCGCCAGCAGCATACCACAGGTGGGCTATGGCTACACCTTC
-	TRBD2	TRBJ2-7	TRBV29-1	CSVPGTSGIEQYF	TGCAGCGTTCCCGGGACTAGCGGGATCGAGCAGTACTTC
once	TRBD2	TRBJ2-7	TRBV18	CASSPPLAGGSYEQYF	TGTGCCAGCTCACCACCGCTAGCGGGAGGTTCCTACGAGCAGTACTTC
-	TRBD1	TRBJ2-7	TRBV5-4	CASSLQLGTGVYEQYF	TGTGCCAGCAGCCTCCAGTTAGGGACAGGGGTCTACGAGCAGTACTTC
-	-	TRBJ1-2	TRBV3-1/TRBV3-2	CASSQDWGLRGYTF	TGTGCCAGCAGCCAAGATTGGGGCCTGAGGGGCTACACCTTC
-	-	TRBJ2-7	TRBV5-1	CASSPEGVYEQYF	TGCGCCAGCAGCCCCGAAGGGGTCTACGAGCAGTACTTC
-	-	TRBJ1-1	TRBV29-1	CSVAPLASTEAFF	TGCAGCGTTGCCCCCCTAGCTAGTACTGAAGCTTTCTTT
-	-	TRBJ2-1	TRBV11-3	CASSLDGASASSYNEQFF	TGTGCCAGCAGCTTAGATGGGGCTAGCGCGAGCTCCTACAATGAGCAGTTCTTC
-	-	TRBJ1-1	TRBV10-1	CASSAYRDNTEAFF	TGCGCCAGCAGTGCGTACAGGGATAACACTGAAGCTTTCTTT
-	TRBD1	TRBJ1-5	TRBV7-8	CASSSDRENQPQHF	TGTGCCAGCAGCTCGGACAGGGAGAATCAGCCCCAGCATTTT
-	TRBD1	TRBJ2-7	TRBV11-2	CASSPWDRGGHEQYF	TGTGCCAGCAGCCCGTGGGACAGGGGTGGGCACGAGCAGTACTTC
few	-	TRBJ1-5	TRBV5-1	CASSLGQSSNQPQHF	TGCGCCAGCAGCTTGGGACAGAGTAGCAATCAGCCCCAGCATTTT
-	-	TRBJ2-3	TRBV11-2	CASSLRVGGEMTDTQYF	TGTGCCAGCAGCTTAAGGGTCGGGGGAGAGATGACAGATACGCAGTATTTT
-	TRBD1	TRBJ2-7	TRBV7-6	CASSFRAGGSVGQYF	TGTGCCAGCAGCTTTCGGGCAGGGGGATCAGTCGGGCAGTACTTC
-	-	TRBJ1-4	TRBV5-1	CASSLGHQTNEKLFF	TGCGCCAGCAGCTTGGGGCACCAAACTAATGAAAAACTGTTTTTT
few	-	TRBJ1-2	TRBV21-1	CASSNRQGSHGYTF	TGTGCCAGCAGCAATCGACAGGGGTCCCATGGCTACACCTTC
-	-	TRBJ1-2	TRBV28	CASSFPGQDYGYTF	TGTGCCAGCAGTTTTCCAGGGCAGGACTATGGCTACACCTTC
-	TRBD1	TRBJ1-2	TRBV5-4	CASSTWTGGGGYTF	TGTGCCAGCAGCACCTGGACAGGGGGCGGTGGCTACACCTTC
-	-	TRBJ2-7	TRBV6-5	CASRQGTEQYF	TGTGCCAGCAGGCAGGGGACGGAGCAGTACTTC
-	TRBD2	TRBJ2-7	TRBV4-1	CASSQDSGRASYEQYF	TGCGCCAGCAGCCAAGATAGCGGGAGGGCCAGCTACGAGCAGTACTTC
-	-	TRBJ2-7	TRBV6-5	CASSYGGATTYEQYF	TGTGCCAGCAGTTACGGGGGGGCGACCACCTACGAGCAGTACTTC
-	TRBD1	TRBJ2-7	TRBV18	CASSPQGQGLNEQYF	TGTGCCAGCTCACCTCAGGGACAGGGCCTCAACGAGCAGTACTTC
-	-	TRBJ2-7	TRBV29-1	CSVASGRGHEQYF	TGCAGCGTTGCATCGGGCAGGGGCCACGAGCAGTACTTC
-	TRBD2	TRBJ2-7	TRBV28	CASSALGGSDSYEQYF	TGTGCCAGCAGTGCCCTGGGGGGGTCAGACTCCTACGAGCAGTACTTC
-	-	TRBJ1-3	TRBV10-3	CAISVEGGGNTIYF	TGTGCCATCAGCGTTGAAGGGGGAGGAAACACCATATATTTT
-	-	TRBJ1-6	TRBV28	CASSFPVEPPLHF	TGTGCCAGCAGTTTCCCCGTGGAGCCACCCCTCCACTTT
-	TRBD1	TRBJ2-7	TRBV14	CASNRQGGYEQYF	TGTGCCAGCAACAGACAGGGGGGCTACGAGCAGTACTTC
once	TRBD2	TRBJ2-1	TRBV9	CASSVAGLAAHNEQFF	TGTGCCAGCAGCGTAGCCGGACTAGCGGCTCACAATGAGCAGTTCTTC
-	TRBD1	TRBJ1-5	TRBV27	CASSKTGGWNNQPQHF	TGTGCCAGCAGTAAGACAGGGGGCTGGAACAATCAGCCCCAGCATTTT
-	-	TRBJ1-1	TRBV29-1	CSVSENTEAFF	TGCAGCGTGAGTGAGAACACTGAAGCTTTCTTT
-	-	TRBJ1-1	TRBV10-2	CASSGALGTEAFF	TGCGCCAGCAGTGGGGCCCTCGGCACTGAAGCTTTCTTT
-	TRBD2	TRBJ2-6	TRBV29-1	CGTGGSAGANVLTF	TGCGGAACGGGGGGGTCTGCTGGGGCCAACGTCCTGACTTTC
once	-	TRBJ2-7	TRBV10-3	CAISDYMDNEQYF	TGTGCCATCAGTGACTACATGGACAACGAGCAGTACTTC
-	-	TRBJ2-7	TRBV3-1/TRBV3-2	CASSHQSYEQYF	TGTGCCAGCAGCCACCAGTCCTACGAGCAGTACTTC
-	-	TRBJ1-4	TRBV29-1	CSVVFGGQNEKLFF	TGCAGCGTTGTTTTTGGGGGCCAGAATGAAAAACTGTTTTTT